This TCR beta chain was obtained from a study of OX40 agonist ivuxolimab in advanced cancers. About the research overall: Subjects had a mean age of roughly 60 years, with a range of roughly 20 to 80; around 80% were male.

Clones were sequenced by immunoSEQ multiplex PCR, and TCRdb holds only the in-frame ones, with some missing. Of about 19,000 clones in the sample, approximately 86% are singletons; the top ten hold roughly 55%. Germline assignment: CDR1 SNHLY and CDR2 FYNNEI. This CDR3 contains 16 residues. V dropped 0 bases and J dropped 9 bases, with 21 bases sitting between them. Blood draws occurred at baseline, cycle 4 day 1, and cycle 7 day 1. The clonotype was recovered from an adult with an advanced solid tumor such as melanoma, head and neck, liver or kidney cancer. The rearrangement joins TRBV2 to TRBJ2-7; D gene uncertain. Sample: CD4+ or CD8+ T cells sorted from blood, taken in a trial of the OX40 agonist ivuxolimab. CDR3 protein: CASSEAPGQTGGGQYF. Here the CDR3 DNA reads TGTGCCAGCAGTGAAGCCCCTGGGCAGACGGGCGGTGGGCAGTACTTC.